The rows below give T cell receptor beta chains drawn from one sample of a study of CD8 T cells in ankylosing spondylitis. From the 5' RACE reads, TCRdb called clonotypes with MiXCR, one entry per CDR3 protein. This sample carries roughly 440,000 distinct CDR3 sequences, approximately 17% of them seen once, and the ten largest clones take over 1%. Sequenced input: blood, either unsorted or a sorted T cell fraction (not recorded which). The receptor set was obtained from a male donor with ankylosing spondylitis. Each CDR3 is given with its conserved first and last residue. Each record gives: D gene, clone size, J gene, V gene, CDR3 protein, CDR3 DNA. The D gene is left open where the match is weak. Size is omitted from some rows. Given values are once, few, many or a class for expanded clones.

d_gene: -
abundance: many
j_gene: TRBJ1-2
v_gene: TRBV20-1
CDR3aa: CSARGTNYGYTF
CDR3nt: TGCAGTGCCCGGGGTACTAACTATGGCTACACCTTC

d_gene: TRBD1
abundance: few
j_gene: TRBJ1-5
v_gene: TRBV20-1
CDR3aa: CSARDSKSNQPQHF
CDR3nt: TGCAGTGCCAGGGACAGTAAGAGCAATCAGCCCCAGCATTTT

d_gene: -
abundance: -
j_gene: TRBJ1-1
v_gene: TRBV4-1
CDR3aa: CASSLGTQRDTEAFF
CDR3nt: TGCGCCAGCAGCCTTGGGACCCAACGCGACACTGAAGCTTTCTTT

d_gene: -
abundance: -
j_gene: TRBJ2-7
v_gene: TRBV5-6
CDR3aa: CASSQQLGYEQYF
CDR3nt: TGTGCCAGCAGCCAACAGCTAGGTTACGAGCAGTACTTC

d_gene: -
abundance: many
j_gene: TRBJ2-7
v_gene: TRBV3-1
CDR3aa: CASSHGTYEQYF
CDR3nt: TGTGCCAGCAGCCATGGGACCTACGAGCAGTACTTC

d_gene: TRBD1
abundance: many
j_gene: TRBJ2-1
v_gene: TRBV20-1
CDR3aa: CSAHARTGVRNEQFF
CDR3nt: TGCAGTGCCCATGCCCGGACAGGGGTTAGGAATGAGCAGTTCTTC

d_gene: TRBD1
abundance: few
j_gene: TRBJ1-6
v_gene: TRBV4-1
CDR3aa: CASSLGGINSPLHF
CDR3nt: TGCGCCAGCAGCCTAGGGGGCATCAATTCACCCCTCCACTTT

d_gene: -
abundance: -
j_gene: TRBJ2-1
v_gene: TRBV24-1
CDR3aa: CATSDDSGGFSYNEQFF
CDR3nt: TGTGCCACCAGTGATGATTCAGGGGGGTTCTCCTACAATGAGCAGTTCTTC

d_gene: -
abundance: few
j_gene: TRBJ2-1
v_gene: TRBV20-1
CDR3aa: CSAGGGRGDNNEQFF
CDR3nt: TGCAGTGCTGGGGGAGGAAGGGGGGACAACAATGAGCAGTTCTTC

d_gene: -
abundance: few
j_gene: TRBJ1-5
v_gene: TRBV27
CDR3aa: CASGTRETIQPQHF
CDR3nt: TGTGCCAGCGGCACGAGGGAAACCATCCAGCCCCAGCATTTT

d_gene: -
abundance: few
j_gene: TRBJ2-1
v_gene: TRBV6-1
CDR3aa: CASTGAQFPYNEQFF
CDR3nt: TGTGCCAGCACGGGGGCACAATTCCCCTACAATGAGCAGTTCTTC

d_gene: TRBD1
abundance: -
j_gene: TRBJ1-2
v_gene: TRBV20-1
CDR3aa: CSATRPTGDYGYTF
CDR3nt: TGCAGTGCTACAAGACCTACAGGGGACTATGGCTACACCTTC

d_gene: TRBD1
abundance: few
j_gene: TRBJ2-2
v_gene: TRBV12-3/TRBV12-4
CDR3aa: CASSSRGQGSTGELFF
CDR3nt: TGTGCCAGCAGCAGCCGAGGACAGGGAAGCACCGGGGAGCTGTTTTTT

d_gene: -
abundance: few
j_gene: TRBJ1-1
v_gene: TRBV20-1
CDR3aa: CSARDGGQPNTEAFF
CDR3nt: TGCAGTGCTAGAGATGGAGGGCAGCCGAACACTGAAGCTTTCTTT

d_gene: TRBD1
abundance: few
j_gene: TRBJ1-5
v_gene: TRBV6-1
CDR3aa: CASSIRTGGIQPQHF
CDR3nt: TGTGCCAGCAGTATCCGGACAGGGGGCATTCAGCCCCAGCATTTT

d_gene: TRBD2
abundance: -
j_gene: TRBJ2-5
v_gene: TRBV4-2
CDR3aa: CASSQGSGTGREETQYF
CDR3nt: TGTGCCAGCAGCCAAGGATCGGGGACTGGGCGGGAGGAGACCCAGTACTTC

d_gene: TRBD1
abundance: -
j_gene: TRBJ1-2
v_gene: TRBV10-3
CDR3aa: CAISGQGPTGGYTF
CDR3nt: TGTGCCATCAGTGGACAGGGGCCTACCGGGGGCTACACCTTC

d_gene: -
abundance: many
j_gene: TRBJ2-3
v_gene: TRBV4-1
CDR3aa: CASSQGLSTDTQYF
CDR3nt: TGCGCCAGCAGCCAGGGTTTGAGCACAGATACGCAGTATTTT

d_gene: -
abundance: -
j_gene: TRBJ2-1
v_gene: TRBV20-1
CDR3aa: CSAAGRGGAEQFF
CDR3nt: TGCAGTGCGGCGGGCAGGGGTGGGGCTGAGCAGTTCTTC

d_gene: TRBD2
abundance: few
j_gene: TRBJ2-7
v_gene: TRBV7-9
CDR3aa: CASSPRPSGSAYEQYF
CDR3nt: TGTGCCAGCAGCCCCCGACCTAGCGGGAGTGCCTACGAGCAGTACTTC

d_gene: -
abundance: few
j_gene: TRBJ2-5
v_gene: TRBV21-1
CDR3aa: CASSKDLLTGGAGETQYF
CDR3nt: TGTGCCAGCAGCAAAGATCTCCTTACAGGGGGCGCCGGGGAGACCCAGTACTTC

d_gene: TRBD2
abundance: few
j_gene: TRBJ2-6
v_gene: TRBV11-1
CDR3aa: CASSLSGRAQNSGANVLTF
CDR3nt: TGTGCCAGCAGCTTAAGCGGGAGGGCACAAAATTCTGGGGCCAACGTCCTGACTTTC